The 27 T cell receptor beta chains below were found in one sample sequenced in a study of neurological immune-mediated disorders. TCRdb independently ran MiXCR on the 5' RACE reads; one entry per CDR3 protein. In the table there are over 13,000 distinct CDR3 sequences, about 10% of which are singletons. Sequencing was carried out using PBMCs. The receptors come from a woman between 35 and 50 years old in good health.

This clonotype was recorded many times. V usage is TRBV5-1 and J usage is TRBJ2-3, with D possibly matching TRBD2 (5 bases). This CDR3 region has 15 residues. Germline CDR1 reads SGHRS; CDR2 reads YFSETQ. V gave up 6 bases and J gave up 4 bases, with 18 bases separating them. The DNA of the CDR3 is TGCGCCAGCAAGCGGAACGTGTGGGCCGCAGATACGCAGTATTTT. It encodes CASKRNVWAADTQYF.

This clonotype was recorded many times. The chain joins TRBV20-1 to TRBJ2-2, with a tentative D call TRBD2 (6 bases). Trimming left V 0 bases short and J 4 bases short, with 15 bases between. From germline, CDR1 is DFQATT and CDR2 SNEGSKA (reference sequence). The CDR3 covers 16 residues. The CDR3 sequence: CSARDSMAGLTGELFF. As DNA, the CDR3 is TGCAGTGCTAGAGATTCGATGGCGGGACTCACCGGGGAGCTGTTTTTT.

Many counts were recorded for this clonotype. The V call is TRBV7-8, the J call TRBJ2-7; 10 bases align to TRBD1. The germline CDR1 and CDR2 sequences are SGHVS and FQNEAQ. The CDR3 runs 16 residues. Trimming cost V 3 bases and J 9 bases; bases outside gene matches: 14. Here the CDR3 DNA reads TGTGCCAGCAGCTTGGGGGCCGGGACAGGGGACGCAGTGCAGTACTTC. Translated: CASSLGAGTGDAVQYF.

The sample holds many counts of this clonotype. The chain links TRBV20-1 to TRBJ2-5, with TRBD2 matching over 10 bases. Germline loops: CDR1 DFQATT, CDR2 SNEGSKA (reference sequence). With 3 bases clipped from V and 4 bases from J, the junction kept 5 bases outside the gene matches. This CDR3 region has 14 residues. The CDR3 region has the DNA TGCAGTGCTAGTGGCCTAGCGGGGGTAGAGACCCAGTACTTC. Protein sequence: CSASGLAGVETQYF.

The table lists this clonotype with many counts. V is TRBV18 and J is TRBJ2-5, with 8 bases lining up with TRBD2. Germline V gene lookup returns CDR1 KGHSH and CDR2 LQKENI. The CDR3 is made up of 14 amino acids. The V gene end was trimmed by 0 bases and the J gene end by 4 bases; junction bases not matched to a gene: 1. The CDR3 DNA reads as TGTGCCAGCTCACCACCCGCGGGAGGAGAGACCCAGTACTTC. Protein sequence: CASSPPAGGETQYF. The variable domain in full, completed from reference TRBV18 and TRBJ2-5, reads NAGVMQNPRHLVRRRGQEARLRCSPMKGHSHVYWYRQLPEEGLKFMVYLQKENIIDESGMPKERFSAEFPKEGPSILRIQQVVRGDSAAYFCASSPPAGGETQYFGPGTRLLVL.

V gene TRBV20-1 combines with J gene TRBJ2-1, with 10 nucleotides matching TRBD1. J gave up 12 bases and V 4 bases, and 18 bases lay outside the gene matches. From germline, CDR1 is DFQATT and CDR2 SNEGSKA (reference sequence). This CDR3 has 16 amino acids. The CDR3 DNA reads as TGCAGTGCTACGCCCGGACAGGGGGAAATAGGAACTTGGCAGTTCTTC. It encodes CSATPGQGEIGTWQFF.

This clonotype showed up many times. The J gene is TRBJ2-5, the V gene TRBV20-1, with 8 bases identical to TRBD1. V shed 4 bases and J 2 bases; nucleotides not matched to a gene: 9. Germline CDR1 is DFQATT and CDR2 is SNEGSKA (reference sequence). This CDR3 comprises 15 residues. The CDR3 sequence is CSATRTGKGQETQYF. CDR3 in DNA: TGCAGTGCTACCCGGACAGGGAAGGGGCAAGAGACCCAGTACTTC.

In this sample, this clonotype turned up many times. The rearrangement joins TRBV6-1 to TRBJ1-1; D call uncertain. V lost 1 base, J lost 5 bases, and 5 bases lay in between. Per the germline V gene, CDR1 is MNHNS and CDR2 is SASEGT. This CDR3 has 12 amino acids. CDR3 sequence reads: CASSEVRTEAFF. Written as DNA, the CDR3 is TGTGCCAGCAGTGAAGTTAGGACTGAAGCTTTCTTT.

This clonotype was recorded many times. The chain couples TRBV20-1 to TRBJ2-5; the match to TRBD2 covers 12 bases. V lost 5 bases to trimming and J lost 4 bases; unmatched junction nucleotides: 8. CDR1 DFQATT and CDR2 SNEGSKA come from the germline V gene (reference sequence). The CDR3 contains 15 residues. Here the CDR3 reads CSAGLAGLTGETQYF. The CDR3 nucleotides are TGCAGTGCTGGACTAGCGGGGTTGACGGGAGAGACCCAGTACTTC.

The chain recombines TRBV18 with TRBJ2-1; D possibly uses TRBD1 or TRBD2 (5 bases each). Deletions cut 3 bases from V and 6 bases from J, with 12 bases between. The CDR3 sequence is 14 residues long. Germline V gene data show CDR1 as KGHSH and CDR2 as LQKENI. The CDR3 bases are TGTGCCAGCTCACCTCGGCCGGGACCCAATGAGCAGTTCTTC. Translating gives CASSPRPGPNEQFF.

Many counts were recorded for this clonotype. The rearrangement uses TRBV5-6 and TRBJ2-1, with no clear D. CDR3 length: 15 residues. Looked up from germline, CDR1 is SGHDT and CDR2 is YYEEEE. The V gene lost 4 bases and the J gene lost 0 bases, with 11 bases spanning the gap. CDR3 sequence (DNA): TGTGCCAGCAGCCCTACTTTCGCCTCCTACAATGAGCAGTTCTTC. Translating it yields CASSPTFASYNEQFF.

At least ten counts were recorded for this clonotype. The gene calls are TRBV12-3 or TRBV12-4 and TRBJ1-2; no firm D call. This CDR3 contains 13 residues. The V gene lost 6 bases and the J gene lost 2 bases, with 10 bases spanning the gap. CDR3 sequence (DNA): TGTGCCAGCAGCTATCAGGAGAACTATGGCTACACCTTC. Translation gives CASSYQENYGYTF.

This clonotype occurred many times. In nucleotides, the CDR3 is TGTGCCAGCAGTCACGGACAGGGGAACGGCTACACCTTC. Its protein is CASSHGQGNGYTF. This chain connects TRBV28 to TRBJ1-2; 9 bases map to TRBD1. CDR1 MDHEN and CDR2 SYDVKM come from the germline V gene. V shed 5 bases, J shed 8 bases, and the junction held 6 bases outside the gene matches. The CDR3 sequence is 13 residues long.

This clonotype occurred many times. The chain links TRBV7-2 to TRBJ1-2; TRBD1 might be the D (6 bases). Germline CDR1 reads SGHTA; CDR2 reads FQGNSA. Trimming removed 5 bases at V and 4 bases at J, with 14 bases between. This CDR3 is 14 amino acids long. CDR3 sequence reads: CASSPRQDSYGYTF. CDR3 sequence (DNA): TGTGCCAGCAGCCCCCGACAGGACTCCTATGGCTACACCTTC.

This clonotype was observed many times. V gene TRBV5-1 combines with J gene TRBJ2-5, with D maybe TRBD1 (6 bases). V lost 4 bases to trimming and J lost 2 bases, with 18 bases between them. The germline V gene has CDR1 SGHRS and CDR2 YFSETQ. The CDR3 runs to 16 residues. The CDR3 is CASSMGAGFGQETQYF. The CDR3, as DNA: TGCGCCAGCAGCATGGGGGCCGGGTTCGGGCAAGAGACCCAGTACTTC. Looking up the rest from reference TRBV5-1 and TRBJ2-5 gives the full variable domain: KAGVTQTPRYLIKTRGQQVTLSCSPISGHRSVSWYQQTPGQGLQFLFEYFSETQRNKGNFPGRFSGRQFSNSRSEMNVSTLELGDSALYLCASSMGAGFGQETQYFGPGTRLLVL.

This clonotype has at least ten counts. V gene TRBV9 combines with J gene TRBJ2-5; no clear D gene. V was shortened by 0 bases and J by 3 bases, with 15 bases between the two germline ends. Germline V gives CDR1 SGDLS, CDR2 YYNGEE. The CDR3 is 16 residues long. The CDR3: CASSVGPSPSEETQYF. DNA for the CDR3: TGTGCCAGCAGCGTAGGCCCCTCTCCTAGTGAAGAGACCCAGTACTTC.

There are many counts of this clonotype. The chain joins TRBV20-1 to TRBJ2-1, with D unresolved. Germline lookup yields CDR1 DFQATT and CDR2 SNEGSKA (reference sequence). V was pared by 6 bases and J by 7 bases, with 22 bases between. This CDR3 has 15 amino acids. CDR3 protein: CSARRPLRWKNEQFF. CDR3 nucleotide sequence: TGCAGTGCCCGACGGCCTCTCCGGTGGAAAAATGAGCAGTTCTTC.

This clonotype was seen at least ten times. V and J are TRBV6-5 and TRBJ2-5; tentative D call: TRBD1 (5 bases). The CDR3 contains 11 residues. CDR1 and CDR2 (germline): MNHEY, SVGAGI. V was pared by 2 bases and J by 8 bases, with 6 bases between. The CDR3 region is CASSYRGTQYF. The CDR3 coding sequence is TGTGCCAGCAGTTACAGGGGAACCCAGTACTTC.

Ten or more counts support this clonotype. The CDR3 sequence: CASSQVPPGVSGIYF. The CDR3 DNA reads as TGCGCCAGCAGCCAAGTTCCGCCAGGGGTTTCCGGCATATATTTT. This chain uses TRBV4-1 with TRBJ1-3; the D gene is possibly TRBD1 (6 bases). V was clipped by 1 base and J by 12 bases, with 19 bases between them. Germline CDR1 reads MGHRA; CDR2 reads YSYEKL. The CDR3 covers 15 residues.

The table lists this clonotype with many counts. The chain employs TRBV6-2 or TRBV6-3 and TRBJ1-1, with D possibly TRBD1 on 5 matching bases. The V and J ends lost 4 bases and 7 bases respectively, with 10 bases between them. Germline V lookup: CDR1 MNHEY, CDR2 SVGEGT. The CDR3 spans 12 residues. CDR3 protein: CASSLPTVEAFF. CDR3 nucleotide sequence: TGTGCCAGCAGTTTACCGACAGTTGAAGCTTTCTTT.

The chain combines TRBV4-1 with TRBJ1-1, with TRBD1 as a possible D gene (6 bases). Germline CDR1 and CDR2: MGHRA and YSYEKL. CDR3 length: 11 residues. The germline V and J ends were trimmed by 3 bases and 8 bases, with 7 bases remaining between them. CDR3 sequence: CASSQGAEAFF. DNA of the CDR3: TGCGCCAGCAGCCAGGGGGCGGAAGCTTTCTTT.

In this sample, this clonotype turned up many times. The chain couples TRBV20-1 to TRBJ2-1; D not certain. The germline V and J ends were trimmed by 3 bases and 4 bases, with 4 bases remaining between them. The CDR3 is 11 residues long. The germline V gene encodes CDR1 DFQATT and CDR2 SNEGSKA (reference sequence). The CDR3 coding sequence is TGCAGTGCTAGCTCTTACAATGAGCAGTTCTTC. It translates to CSASSYNEQFF.

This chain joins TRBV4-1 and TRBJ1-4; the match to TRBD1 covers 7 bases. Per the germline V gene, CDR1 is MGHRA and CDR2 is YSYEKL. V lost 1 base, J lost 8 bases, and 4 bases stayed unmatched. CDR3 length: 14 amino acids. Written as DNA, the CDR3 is TGCGCCAGCAGCCAAGCCAGGGGGGAGGAAAAACTGTTTTTT. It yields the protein CASSQARGEEKLFF.

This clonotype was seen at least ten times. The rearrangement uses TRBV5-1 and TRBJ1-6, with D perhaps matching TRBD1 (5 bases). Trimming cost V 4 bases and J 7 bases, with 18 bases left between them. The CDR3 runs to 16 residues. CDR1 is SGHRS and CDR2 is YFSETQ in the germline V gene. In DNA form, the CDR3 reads TGCGCCAGCAGCCCAAAGGGGTCCGGGACCAATTCACCCCTCCACTTT. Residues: CASSPKGSGTNSPLHF.

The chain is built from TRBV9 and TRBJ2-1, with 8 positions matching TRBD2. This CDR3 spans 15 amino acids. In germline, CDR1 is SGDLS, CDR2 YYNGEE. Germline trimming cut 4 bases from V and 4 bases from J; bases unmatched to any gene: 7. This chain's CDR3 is CASSTGGAAYNEQFF. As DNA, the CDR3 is TGTGCCAGCAGCACGGGGGGGGCGGCATACAATGAGCAGTTCTTC.

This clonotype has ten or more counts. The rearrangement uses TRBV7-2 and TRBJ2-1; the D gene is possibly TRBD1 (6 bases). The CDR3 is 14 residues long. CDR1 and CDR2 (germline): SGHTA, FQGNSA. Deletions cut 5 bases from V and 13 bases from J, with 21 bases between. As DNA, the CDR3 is TGTGCCAGCAGCCTACTTACCCGAGAACAGGGCCAGTTCTTC. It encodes CASSLLTREQGQFF.

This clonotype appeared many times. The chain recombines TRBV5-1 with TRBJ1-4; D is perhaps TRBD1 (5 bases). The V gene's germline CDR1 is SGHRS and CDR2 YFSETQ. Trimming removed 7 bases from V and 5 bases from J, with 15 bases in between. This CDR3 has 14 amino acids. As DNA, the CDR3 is TGCGCCAGCCGACTGGGGACCCCAAATGAAAAACTGTTTTTT. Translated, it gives CASRLGTPNEKLFF. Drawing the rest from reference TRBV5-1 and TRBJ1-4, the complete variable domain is KAGVTQTPRYLIKTRGQQVTLSCSPISGHRSVSWYQQTPGQGLQFLFEYFSETQRNKGNFPGRFSGRQFSNSRSEMNVSTLELGDSALYLCASRLGTPNEKLFFGSGTQLSVL.